This T cell receptor beta chain was captured by sequencing in a study of cytomegalovirus exposure and HLA in healthy donors. Findings and caveats of the study: It was confirmed in vitro that a few of the CMV-associated chains were specific for CMV antigens. Among TCR beta chains, those listed as cytomegalovirus-associated numbered fewer than 200. For TCR beta chains, V- and J-gene trimming was later linked to a missense DCLRE1C variant.

Comment on this clone: The antigen is unknown. Other DNA sequences in this sample translate to the same CDR3.

The primer mix had 60 Vbeta and 13 Jbeta primers. Profiled with immunoSEQ multiplex PCR; TCRdb holds only in-frame clones, not every one. This sample yields roughly 180,000 clones, of which roughly 83% are seen a single time; around 1.3% belongs to the top ten. The source of this sequence is a boy aged 2 to 10 in good health and CMV-seronegative. Sequencing was done on a sample of PBMCs.

CDR3 in DNA: TGTGCCAGCAGCTTGGGGGGAGCTAACTATGGCTACACCTTC. As protein: CASSLGGANYGYTF. The V call is TRBV5-6, the J call TRBJ1-2; no clear D gene. Per the germline V gene, CDR1 is SGHDT and CDR2 is YYEEEE. Trimming stripped 0 bases from V and 0 bases from J, with 6 bases between. The CDR3 is made up of 14 amino acids. The variable domain in full, with the rest retrieved from reference TRBV5-6 and TRBJ1-2, is DAGVTQSPTHLIKTRGQQVTLRCSPKSGHDTVSWYQQALGQGPQFIFQYYEEEERQRGNFPDRFSGHQFPNYSSELNVNALLLGDSALYLCASSLGGANYGYTFGSGTRLTVV.